This entry lists 16 T cell receptor beta chains sequenced from one sample in a study of T cells in Graves' hyperthyroidism and ophthalmopathy. Amplified TCR beta CDR3 regions derived from RNA transcripts. An initial round of RT-PCR targeting the TCR CDR3 relied on the HTBI primer set. Via MiXCR, TCRdb re-called the multiplex PCR reads, giving one row per CDR3 protein. The table has hundreds of thousands of distinct CDR3 sequences, about 15% seen once; the top ten hold less than 15%. Sequenced input: blood. The receptors stem from a man younger than 35 with Graves' ophthalmopathy.

Ten or more counts support this clonotype. The rearrangement links TRBV27 to TRBJ2-1; D tentatively fits TRBD1 or TRBD2 (5 bases each). Trimming stripped 3 bases from V and 0 bases from J, with 9 bases between. In germline, CDR1 is MNHEY, CDR2 SMNVEV (reference sequence). CDR3 length: 15 amino acids. The CDR3 region is CASSFGTSSYNEQFF. DNA for the CDR3: TGTGCCAGCAGTTTCGGGACGAGCTCCTACAATGAGCAGTTCTTC.

At least ten counts were recorded for this clonotype. The J gene is TRBJ2-7, the V gene TRBV7-3; 7 positions agree with TRBD2. Germline V CDR1 and CDR2: SGHTA, FQGTGA. V lost 2 bases, J lost 3 bases, and 7 bases stayed unmatched. This CDR3 spans 15 amino acids. The CDR3 loop is CASSLRGGSFYEQYF. For the CDR3, the DNA is TGTGCCAGCAGCTTACGTGGCGGGAGCTTCTACGAGCAGTACTTC. The complete variable domain, with remaining parts taken from reference TRBV7-3 and TRBJ2-7, reads GAGVSQTPSNKVTEKGKYVELRCDPISGHTALYWYRQSLGQGPEFLIYFQGTGAADDSGLPNDRFFAVRPEGSVSTLKIQRTERGDSAVYLCASSLRGGSFYEQYFGPGTRLTVT.

Concerning this clonotype itself: A much larger clone lies a single base off, so this may be a read error. The chain links TRBV10-3 to TRBJ2-7; the match to TRBD1 covers 7 bases. Per germline, CDR1 ENHRY and CDR2 SYGVKD. J gave up 7 bases and V 5 bases, and 8 bases lay outside the gene matches. The CDR3 runs to 13 residues. CDR3 residues: CAISTGAYNEQYF. The CDR3 region has the DNA TGTGCCATCAGTACAGGGGCCTACAATGAGCAGTACTTC.

This chain links TRBV6-5 with TRBJ2-5; a possible D gene is TRBD2 (5 bases). Deletions cut 8 bases from V and 1 base from J, with 20 bases between. The germline V gene encodes CDR1 MNHEY and CDR2 SVGAGI. The CDR3 length is 16 residues. DNA for the CDR3: TGTGCCAGCGTTCATGTCGGGGAGCTCCCCCAAGAGACCCAGTACTTC. It yields the protein CASVHVGELPQETQYF.

The table lists this clonotype with many counts. The chain joins TRBV29-1 to TRBJ1-4; the match to TRBD1 covers 7 bases. With V trimmed by 8 bases and J by 10 bases, 16 bases remained unmatched. Germline V gives CDR1 SQVTM, CDR2 ANQGSEA. The CDR3 loop spans 14 amino acids. The CDR3: CSHSSGTETGKLFF. The CDR3 bases are TGCAGCCACTCATCGGGGACAGAAACTGGAAAACTGTTTTTT.

This clonotype was seen at least ten times. For the CDR3, the DNA is TGCGCCAGCAGCCCTGTAGGCAGGTTGGAAGCTTTCTTT. This encodes CASSPVGRLEAFF. The genes are TRBV5-1 and TRBJ1-1; D remains unclear. This CDR3 contains 13 residues. From germline, CDR1 is SGHRS and CDR2 YFSETQ. Trimming took 4 bases from V and 8 from J, leaving 15 bases between them.

The CDR3 DNA reads TGTGCCAGCTCATTATACACAGGGGATTACCTACGGGAGCAGTACTTC. Encoded protein: CASSLYTGDYLREQYF. The J gene is TRBJ2-7, the V gene TRBV18; 7 positions agree with TRBD1. Germline V lookup: CDR1 KGHSH, CDR2 LQKENI. Trimming cost V 5 bases and J 7 bases; bases outside gene matches: 17. The CDR3 has 16 residues.

This clonotype was recorded a few times. J is TRBJ1-1 and V is TRBV9; D remains unclear. The CDR3 consists of 14 residues. V was shortened by 0 bases and J by 0 bases, with 6 bases between the two germline ends. In germline, CDR1 is SGDLS, CDR2 YYNGEE. The CDR3 bases are TGTGCCAGCAGCGTAGCTGCCATGAACACTGAAGCTTTCTTT. Protein sequence: CASSVAAMNTEAFF.

This clonotype was found a few times. This sequence joins TRBV9 and TRBJ1-5; 8 bases align to TRBD1. The CDR3 has 14 amino acids. The J segment lost 7 bases and the V segment lost 4 bases, leaving 7 bases of the junction unmatched. Per the germline V gene, CDR1 is SGDLS and CDR2 is YYNGEE. In nucleotides, the CDR3 is TGTGCCAGCAGCTCAACAGGGGGTCAGCAGCCCCAGCATTTT. Its protein is CASSSTGGQQPQHF.

On this clonotype: This sequence may be a read error, since a much larger clone differs from it by one base. The chain recombines TRBV30 with TRBJ1-2; TRBD1 agrees at 8 bases. J lost 5 bases, V lost 0 bases, and 5 bases had no gene match. CDR3 length: 14 residues. Germline V gene data show CDR1 as GTSNPN and CDR2 as SVGIG (reference sequence). The CDR3 region is CAWSVGDRLYGYTF. In nucleotides, the CDR3 is TGTGCCTGGAGTGTGGGGGACAGGCTTTATGGCTACACCTTC.

As to this clonotype: With a much larger clone just one base away, this may be a read error. The chain joins TRBV29-1 to TRBJ1-1; D unclear. The V end lost 2 bases, the J end lost 1 base, and 5 bases lay between the germline ends. There are 12 residues in the CDR3. CDR1 is SQVTM and CDR2 is ANQGSEA in the germline V gene. CDR3: CSVENANTEAFF. CDR3 nucleotide sequence: TGCAGCGTTGAAAACGCGAACACTGAAGCTTTCTTT.

In this sample, this clonotype turned up many times. This chain joins TRBV12-3 or TRBV12-4 and TRBJ2-7, with D possibly being TRBD2 (6 bases). CDR3 size: 16 residues. The V and J ends lost 5 bases and 3 bases respectively, with 20 bases between them. CDR3 coding DNA: TGTGCCAGCAGTCCGGGCTGGTGGCTAGCGAACTACGAGCAGTACTTC. Its translation: CASSPGWWLANYEQYF.

This clonotype has a count of ten or more. The chain is built from TRBV11-3 and TRBJ2-2; D is unclear. CDR1 is SGHNT and CDR2 is YENEEA in the germline V gene. V lost 5 bases, J lost 0 bases, and 13 bases lay in between. The CDR3 is 16 residues long. The CDR3 loop is CASSPRALSNTGELFF. The CDR3 bases are TGTGCCAGCAGCCCTCGGGCCCTTTCGAACACCGGGGAGCTGTTTTTT.

The V gene is TRBV7-9, the J gene TRBJ2-5; TRBD2 aligns across 10 bases. V gave up 4 bases and J gave up 3 bases; unmatched junction bases: 8. From germline, CDR1 is SEHNR and CDR2 FQNEAQ (reference sequence). This CDR3 contains 16 residues. The CDR3 DNA reads as TGTGCCAGCAGCTCAGGACTAGCGGTGTTTGAAGAGACCCAGTACTTC. Translated, it gives CASSSGLAVFEETQYF.

This clonotype was counted ten times or more. J is TRBJ1-1 and V is TRBV30; D gene ambiguous. The germline gives CDR1 GTSNPN, CDR2 SVGIG (reference sequence). The V and J ends lost 0 bases and 5 bases respectively, with 10 bases between them. The CDR3 consists of 13 residues. The CDR3 DNA reads TGTGCCTGGAGTGTTTCCATTTGGACTGAAGCTTTCTTT. Translating it yields CAWSVSIWTEAFF.

The V gene is TRBV5-8, the J gene TRBJ2-6; D is ambiguous. This CDR3 comprises 15 residues. Germline V gene data show CDR1 as SGHTS and CDR2 as YDEGEE. Trimming shortened V by 2 bases and J by 1 base, and 7 bases separated the two germline ends. The CDR3 spells CASSFGRSGANVLTF. In nucleotides, the CDR3 is TGTGCCAGCAGCTTTGGCAGGTCTGGGGCCAACGTCCTGACTTTC.